The T cell receptor (beta chain) under discussion was sequenced for a study of CD8 T cells in Susac syndrome. The germline V gene has CDR1 LNHDA and CDR2 SQIVND (reference sequence). V lost 3 bases, J lost 4 bases, and 12 bases lay in between. This CDR3 contains 14 residues. Reverse transcription of about 0.5 to 1 ug RNA was carried out with random hexamers. In TCRdb, the immunoSEQ multiplex PCR reads were re-called with MiXCR into one record per CDR3 protein. Among approximately 110,000 distinct CDR3 sequences listed, just over 90% were seen once. CD8+ and CD4+ T cells from blood underwent TCR beta sequencing. Those who served as multiple sclerosis controls were treatment-naive patients with stable or active relapsing-remitting disease.

This clonotype originated in a human donor with multiple sclerosis. The material sequenced was CD8+ T cells from PBMCs. The V and J genes are TRBV19 and TRBJ1-1; no clear D. In DNA form, the CDR3 reads TGTGCCAGTAGTATCGGGAATTCGCGCACTGAAGCTTTCTTT. Translated, it gives CASSIGNSRTEAFF.